Presented here are 16 T cell receptor beta chains from one specimen sequenced in a study of T cell responses to AZD1222 COVID-19 vaccine. The assay was immunoSEQ multiplex PCR, and TCRdb's table has in-frame clones only and misses some. The table lists 150,000 or so clones, under 95% of them singletons, with about 3% in the top ten. Material: peripheral blood, obtained on day 0 of MenACWY control vaccination. The origin of the receptors is an adult in good health.

This chain joins TRBV19 and TRBJ2-1, with 11 bases aligning to TRBD1. Looked up from germline, CDR1 is LNHDA and CDR2 is SQIVND (reference sequence). The CDR3 spans 19 residues. Losses at the gene ends were 6 bases for V and 2 bases for J; bases not matched to a gene: 15. This CDR3 is CASRDGTGGSGIPYNEQFF. The CDR3 DNA is TGTGCCAGTAGGGACGGGACAGGGGGTAGCGGGATACCCTACAATGAGCAGTTCTTC.

V gene TRBV7-8 combines with J gene TRBJ1-5; possible D gene TRBD1, 5 bases. The CDR3 has 16 amino acids. CDR1 and CDR2 (germline): SGHVS, FQNEAQ. V lost 4 bases and J lost 0, with 13 bases in between. The CDR3 DNA reads as TGTGCCAGCAGCTACCAAGGGGATCTTAGCAATCAGCCCCAGCATTTT. This codes for CASSYQGDLSNQPQHF.

J is TRBJ1-2 and V is TRBV9; D uncertain. The CDR3 totals 14 residues. The V gene lost 0 bases and the J gene lost 4 bases, with 10 bases spanning the gap. The V gene's germline CDR1 is SGDLS and CDR2 YYNGEE. This CDR3 reads CASSVEEAIYGYTF. The CDR3 coding sequence is TGTGCCAGCAGCGTAGAGGAGGCAATCTATGGCTACACCTTC.

The sample holds a few counts of this clone. V and J are TRBV11-2 and TRBJ2-7, with 7 bases that match TRBD1. The ends lost 2 bases at V and 2 bases at J; junction bases unmatched: 3. This CDR3 contains 14 residues. Germline CDR1 and CDR2: SGHAT and FQNNGV. This CDR3 reads CASSLQQGPYEQYF. The CDR3 DNA sequence: TGTGCCAGCAGCTTACAACAGGGGCCCTACGAGCAGTACTTC.

The chain carries TRBV27 and TRBJ1-5; D might be TRBD1 (5 bases). The V gene lost 7 bases and the J gene lost 3 bases, with 16 bases spanning the gap. CDR1 MNHEY and CDR2 SMNVEV come from the germline V gene (reference sequence). There are 15 residues in the CDR3. CDR3 coding DNA: TGTGCCAGCACCAGCCCGGGGGTGTTCAATCAGCCCCAGCATTTT. It translates to CASTSPGVFNQPQHF.

This clone was picked up a small number of times. V usage is TRBV6-4 and J usage is TRBJ2-3; D gene ambiguous. V lost 3 bases and J 4 bases, leaving 8 bases between the germline ends. The CDR3 covers 13 residues. CDR1 and CDR2 (germline): MRHNA, SNTAGT. CDR3 sequence reads: CASSEPGADTQYF. CDR3 nucleotides: TGTGCCAGCAGTGAGCCCGGCGCAGATACGCAGTATTTT.

The chain carries TRBV27 and TRBJ2-7; 9 bases fit TRBD2. J was trimmed by 4 bases and V by 0 bases; bases with no gene match: 7. CDR3 length equals 16 residues. In germline, CDR1 is MNHEY, CDR2 SMNVEV (reference sequence). In DNA form, the CDR3 reads TGTGCCAGCAGTTTATCTCTTGGGCTAGCGGGATACGAGCAGTACTTC. This codes for CASSLSLGLAGYEQYF.

The chain has TRBV11-2 and TRBJ2-7, with D unclear. Germline CDR1 and CDR2: SGHAT and FQNNGV. This CDR3 comprises 15 residues. V lost 5 bases and J lost 6, with 20 bases in between. The CDR3 here is CASSPGSSLPTEQYF. CDR3 nucleotides: TGTGCCAGCAGCCCGGGTTCCTCCCTACCTACCGAGCAGTACTTC.

J is TRBJ1-5 and V is TRBV27, with D possibly TRBD1 on 6 matching bases. The germline V gene encodes CDR1 MNHEY and CDR2 SMNVEV (reference sequence). The CDR3 has 15 residues. The V and J ends lost 4 bases and 6 bases respectively, with 16 bases between them. This CDR3 reads CASSSSRTGSQPQHF. The CDR3 DNA sequence: TGTGCCAGCAGTTCGTCGAGAACAGGGAGTCAGCCCCAGCATTTT.

For the CDR3, the DNA is TGTGCCAGCACTGAGGCCGGGTCCACTGAAGCTTTCTTT. This translates into CASTEAGSTEAFF. The chain carries TRBV5-8 and TRBJ1-1; D call uncertain. The V and J ends lost 6 bases and 4 bases respectively, with 13 bases between them. Germline CDR1 is SGHTS and CDR2 is YDEGEE. This CDR3 is built from 13 residues. Full variable domain (outside the CDR3, taken from reference TRBV5-8 and TRBJ1-1): EAGVTQSPTHLIKTRGQQATLRCSPISGHTSVYWYQQALGLGLQFLLWYDEGEERNRGNFPPRFSGRQFPNYSSELNVNALELEDSALYLCASTEAGSTEAFFGQGTRLTVV.

The rearrangement links TRBV2 to TRBJ1-2; no definite D call. Between the trimmed V and J ends, which lost 5 bases and 7 bases, there was a span of 11 bases. CDR1 and CDR2 (germline): SNHLY, FYNNEI. The CDR3 sequence is 12 residues long. DNA of the CDR3: TGTGCCAGCAGTTCCGGAGGACCTGGCTACACCTTC. The encoded protein is CASSSGGPGYTF.

The chain joins TRBV28 to TRBJ1-5, with D unresolved. Germline V gene sequence: CDR1 MDHEN, CDR2 SYDVKM. This CDR3 region has 14 residues. V lost 3 bases, J lost 2 bases, and 8 bases lay in between. CDR3: CASSFLGGNQPQHF. CDR3 coding DNA: TGTGCCAGCAGTTTCCTCGGAGGCAATCAGCCCCAGCATTTT.

The chain combines TRBV6-5 with TRBJ1-4; 7 bases match TRBD1. This CDR3 spans 15 amino acids. Germline V gene sequence: CDR1 MNHEY, CDR2 SVGAGI. J was trimmed by 0 bases and V by 2 bases; bases with no gene match: 0. The CDR3 nucleotides are TGTGCCAGCAGTTACGGACAGGCAACTAATGAAAAACTGTTTTTT. It specifies CASSYGQATNEKLFF.

V usage is TRBV5-4 and J usage is TRBJ2-3; possibly TRBD1 or TRBD2 for D (5 bases each). The CDR3 consists of 16 residues. Germline-derived CDR1 and CDR2 are SGHNT and YYREEE (reference sequence). The V end lost 3 bases, the J end lost 3 bases, and 17 bases lay between the germline ends. The CDR3 protein is CASSSPGTGETDTQYF. Here the CDR3 DNA reads TGTGCCAGCAGCTCCCCCGGGACCGGAGAGACAGATACGCAGTATTTT. Full variable domain (rest looked up from reference TRBV5-4 and TRBJ2-3): ETGVTQSPTHLIKTRGQQVTLRCSSQSGHNTVSWYQQALGQGPQFIFQYYREEENGRGNFPPRFSGLQFPNYSSELNVNALELDDSALYLCASSSPGTGETDTQYFGPGTRLTVL.

The V call is TRBV5-4, the J call TRBJ1-4; maybe TRBD1 (5 bases). Germline V CDR1 and CDR2: SGHNT, YYREEE (reference sequence). The CDR3 is 17 amino acids. Trimming took 4 bases from V and 0 from J, leaving 16 bases between them. The CDR3 here is CASSRFQGAATNEKLFF. The CDR3 DNA is TGTGCCAGCAGCCGGTTTCAGGGAGCTGCAACTAATGAAAAACTGTTTTTT.

The chain is built from TRBV7-9 and TRBJ1-1, with a possible D match to TRBD1 (5 bases). The CDR3 has 13 residues. V lost 1 base and J 4 bases, leaving 7 bases between the germline ends. The germline CDR1 and CDR2 sequences are SEHNR and FQNEAQ (reference sequence). CDR3 DNA sequence: TGTGCCAGCAGCTTAGACGGGGGCACTGAAGCTTTCTTT. Translation: CASSLDGGTEAFF. Using reference TRBV7-9 and TRBJ1-1 for the parts outside the CDR3, the full variable domain is DTGVSQNPRHKITKRGQNVTFRCDPISEHNRLYWYRQTLGQGPEFLTYFQNEAQLEKSRLLSDRFSAERPKGSFSTLEIQRTEQGDSAMYLCASSLDGGTEAFFGQGTRLTVV.